What follows describes a single T cell receptor (beta chain). Germline values: CDR1 LGHDT, CDR2 YNNKEL (reference sequence). The germline V and J ends were trimmed by 1 base and 3 bases, with 7 bases remaining between them. The CDR3 length is 13 residues. The data belong to a study of CD8 T cells in Susac syndrome. An input of roughly 0.5 to 1 ug of RNA was subjected to reverse transcription using random hexamers. Coverage of TCR beta CDR3 amplification by immunoSEQ multiplex PCR extended to 54 Vbeta and 13 Jbeta. TCRdb reprocessed the immunoSEQ multiplex PCR reads via MiXCR and lists one record per CDR3 protein. This sample yields 110,000 or so distinct CDR3 sequences, of which about 96% are seen a single time; 0.096% belongs to the top ten.

The receptor's source is a human donor in good health. The V and J genes are TRBV3-1 and TRBJ2-7; D remains unclear. Sample: CD4+ T cells from PBMCs. The CDR3: CASSQARSYEQYF. CDR3 coding DNA: TGTGCCAGCAGCCAAGCTAGGAGCTACGAGCAGTACTTC.